This record covers a single T cell receptor beta chain. The same CDR3 arises from other DNA sequences in this sample as well. How the authors handled the data: Estimated nucleated cell counts came from reference gene primer amplification. Here immunoSEQ multiplex PCR was the method, and the copy in TCRdb shows in-frame clones only, minus some. V and J calls and clone size are as listed in that table; D and trimming were resolved from the DNA. The table lists roughly 290,000 clones, approximately 90% of them singletons. The sample belongs to a study of blood T cell repertoires in COVID-19. Study-wide context: The origin of the acute and convalescent COVID-19 samples was the United States, Italy and Spain.

This CDR3 is 14 amino acids long. The germline V gene encodes CDR1 SGHRS and CDR2 YFSETQ. V lost 5 bases and J 3 bases, leaving 11 bases between the germline ends. The chain employs TRBV5-1 and TRBJ1-4; the D gene is possibly TRBD1 (5 bases). The sequenced sample consisted of peripheral blood. This clonotype was obtained from a man between 25 and 39 years old with acute or convalescent COVID-19. CDR3 DNA sequence: TGCGCCAGCAGAGCGGGGGGGTCTAATGAAAAACTGTTTTTT. As protein: CASRAGGSNEKLFF.